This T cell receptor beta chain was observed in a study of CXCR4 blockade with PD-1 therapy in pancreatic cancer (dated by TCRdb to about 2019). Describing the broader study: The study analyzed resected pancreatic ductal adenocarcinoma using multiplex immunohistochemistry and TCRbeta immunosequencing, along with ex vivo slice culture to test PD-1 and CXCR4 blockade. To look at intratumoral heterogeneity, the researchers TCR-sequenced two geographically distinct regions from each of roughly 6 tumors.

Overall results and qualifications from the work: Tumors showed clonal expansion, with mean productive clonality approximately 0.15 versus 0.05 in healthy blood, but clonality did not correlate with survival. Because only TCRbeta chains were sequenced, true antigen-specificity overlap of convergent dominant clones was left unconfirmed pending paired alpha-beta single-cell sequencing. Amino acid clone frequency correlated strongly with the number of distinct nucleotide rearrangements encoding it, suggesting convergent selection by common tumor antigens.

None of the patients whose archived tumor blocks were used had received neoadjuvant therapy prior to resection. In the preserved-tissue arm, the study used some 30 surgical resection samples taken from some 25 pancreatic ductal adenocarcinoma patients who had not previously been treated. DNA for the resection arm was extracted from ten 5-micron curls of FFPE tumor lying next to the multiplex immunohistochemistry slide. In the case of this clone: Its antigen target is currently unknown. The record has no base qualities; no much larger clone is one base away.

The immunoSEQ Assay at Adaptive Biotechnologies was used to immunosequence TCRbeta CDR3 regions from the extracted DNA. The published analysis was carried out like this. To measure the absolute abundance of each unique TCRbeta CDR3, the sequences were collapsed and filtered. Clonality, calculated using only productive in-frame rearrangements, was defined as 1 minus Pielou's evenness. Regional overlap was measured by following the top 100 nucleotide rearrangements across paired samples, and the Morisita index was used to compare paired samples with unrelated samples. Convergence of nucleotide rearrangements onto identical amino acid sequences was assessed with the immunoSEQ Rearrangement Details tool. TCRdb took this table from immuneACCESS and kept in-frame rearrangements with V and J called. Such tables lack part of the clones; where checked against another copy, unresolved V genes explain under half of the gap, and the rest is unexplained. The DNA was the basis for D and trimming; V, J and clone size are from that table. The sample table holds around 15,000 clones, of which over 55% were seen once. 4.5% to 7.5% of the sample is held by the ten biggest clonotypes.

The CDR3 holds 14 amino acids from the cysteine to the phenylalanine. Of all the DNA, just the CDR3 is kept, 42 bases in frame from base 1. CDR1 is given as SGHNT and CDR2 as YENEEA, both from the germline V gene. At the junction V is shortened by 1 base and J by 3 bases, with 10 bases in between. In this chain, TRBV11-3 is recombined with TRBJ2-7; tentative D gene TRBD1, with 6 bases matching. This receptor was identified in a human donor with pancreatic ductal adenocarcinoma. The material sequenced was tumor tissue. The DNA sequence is TGTGCCAGCAGCTTAGGTCCAGGGGACTACGAGCAGTACTTC. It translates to CASSLGPGDYEQYF.